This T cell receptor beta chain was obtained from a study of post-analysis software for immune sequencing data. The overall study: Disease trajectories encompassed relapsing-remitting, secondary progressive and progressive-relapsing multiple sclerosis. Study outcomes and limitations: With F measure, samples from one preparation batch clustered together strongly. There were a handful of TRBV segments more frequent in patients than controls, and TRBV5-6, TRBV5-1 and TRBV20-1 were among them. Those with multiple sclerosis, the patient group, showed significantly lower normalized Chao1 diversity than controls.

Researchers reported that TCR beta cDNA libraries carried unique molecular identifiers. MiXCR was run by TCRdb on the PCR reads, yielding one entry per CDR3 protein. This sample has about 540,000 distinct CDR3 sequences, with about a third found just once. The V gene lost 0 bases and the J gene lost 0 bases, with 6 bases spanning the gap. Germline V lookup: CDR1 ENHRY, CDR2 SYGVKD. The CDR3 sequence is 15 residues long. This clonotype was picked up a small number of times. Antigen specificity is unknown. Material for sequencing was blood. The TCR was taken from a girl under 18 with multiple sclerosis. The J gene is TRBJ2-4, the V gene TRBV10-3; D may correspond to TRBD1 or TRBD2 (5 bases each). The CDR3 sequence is CAISESRGAKNIQYF. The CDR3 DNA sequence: TGTGCCATCAGTGAGTCGAGGGGAGCCAAAAACATTCAGTACTTC.